Listed here are 31 T cell receptor beta chains from one sample, sequenced in a study of CD8 T cells in Susac syndrome. The RNA input was about 0.45 to 1 ug, and it was reverse transcribed with random hexamers. TCRdb used MiXCR to reprocess the immunoSEQ multiplex PCR reads, holding one entry per CDR3 protein. The sample has 73,000 or so distinct CDR3 sequences, about 94% seen once. Sequenced input: CD8+ T cells from PBMCs. Receptor source: a human donor with multiple sclerosis.

The chain uses TRBV7-9 and TRBJ2-7; possible D gene TRBD1, 6 bases. This CDR3 contains 15 residues. Germline V gene data show CDR1 as SEHNR and CDR2 as FQNEAQ (reference sequence). The V end was cut by 0 bases, the J end by 1 base, with 10 bases between. This chain's CDR3 is CASSLADRPSYEQYF. In DNA, the CDR3 is TGTGCCAGCAGCTTAGCCGACAGGCCGTCCTACGAGCAGTACTTC.

This clonotype was recorded once. This rearrangement joins TRBV7-2 to TRBJ2-3; possibly TRBD2 for D (7 bases). The germline CDR1 and CDR2 sequences are SGHTA and FQGNSA. The CDR3 spans 15 residues. V was clipped by 5 bases and J by 3 bases, with 15 bases between them. CDR3 coding DNA: TGTGCCAGCAGCAAGGCGGGGGCCTGGACAGATACGCAGTATTTT. Its translation is CASSKAGAWTDTQYF.

V and J are TRBV19 and TRBJ2-7; TRBD1 matches 8 bases. The trim removed 1 base at V and 5 bases at J, leaving 7 bases unmatched. This CDR3 is built from 15 residues. From germline, CDR1 is LNHDA and CDR2 SQIVND (reference sequence). The CDR3 bases are TGTGCCAGTAGTATAGGCGGCAGGGGGCACGACGAGCAGTACTTC. The encoded protein is CASSIGGRGHDEQYF.

The CDR3 loop reads CASSWTGGDNTEAFF. CDR3 DNA sequence: TGCGCCAGCAGCTGGACAGGGGGTGATAACACTGAAGCTTTCTTT. The chain couples TRBV5-1 to TRBJ1-1, with 10 bases lining up with TRBD1. Per the germline V gene, CDR1 is SGHRS and CDR2 is YFSETQ. The trim removed 3 bases at V and 2 bases at J, leaving 4 bases unmatched. The CDR3 is 15 residues long.

CDR3: CSVTSVDRGVTEAFF. The CDR3 DNA reads TGCAGCGTTACCTCCGTAGACAGGGGAGTCACTGAAGCTTTCTTT. This rearrangement joins TRBV29-1 to TRBJ1-1, with 8 bases identical to TRBD1. Trimming at V came to 5 bases and at J to 4 bases, leaving 12 bases not matched to a gene. Looked up from germline, CDR1 is SQVTM and CDR2 is ANQGSEA. The CDR3 loop spans 15 amino acids.

In this sample, this clonotype turned up once. The chain has TRBV12-3 or TRBV12-4 and TRBJ1-2; no clear D. The CDR3 sequence is 11 residues long. The ends were cut back, 4 bases at V and 8 bases at J, with 8 bases in the middle. The CDR3 region is CASSSDWGYTF. In DNA form, the CDR3 reads TGTGCCAGCAGTTCCGACTGGGGCTACACCTTC.

The chain links TRBV6-2 or TRBV6-3 to TRBJ2-7, with D maybe TRBD1 (6 bases). CDR3 length: 13 residues. CDR1 is MNHEY and CDR2 is SVGEGT in the germline V gene. The V end was cut by 6 bases, the J end by 2 bases, with 11 bases between. As DNA, the CDR3 is TGTGCCAGCAGCCACGGACAGCCCTACGAGCAGTACTTC. Translated: CASSHGQPYEQYF.

The chain has TRBV7-3 and TRBJ2-6; D ambiguous. Looked up from germline, CDR1 is SGHTA and CDR2 is FQGTGA. Trimming took off 4 bases at V and 3 bases at J, with 16 bases between the two ends. The length of the CDR3 is 17 residues. The CDR3 region has the DNA TGTGCCAGCAGCTCCACGCCTGATCGGAATGGGGCCAACGTCCTGACTTTC. Amino acids: CASSSTPDRNGANVLTF.

The chain carries TRBV29-1 and TRBJ1-1; TRBD1 agrees at 10 bases. Germline V gene data show CDR1 as SQVTM and CDR2 as ANQGSEA. J was trimmed by 5 bases and V by 7 bases; bases with no gene match: 10. This CDR3 contains 14 residues. CDR3 in amino acids: CSGHPTGGATEAFF. CDR3 coding DNA: TGCAGCGGACATCCGACAGGGGGCGCGACTGAAGCTTTCTTT.

The gene calls are TRBV13 and TRBJ1-2, with 7 bases lining up with TRBD1. This CDR3 region has 15 residues. Germline V gene lookup returns CDR1 PRHDT and CDR2 FYEKMQ (reference sequence). V shed 10 bases and J 1 base; nucleotides not matched to a gene: 12. CDR3 nucleotides: TGTGCCACCAAACAGGGGCGCACCGTTAACTATGGCTACACCTTC. This encodes CATKQGRTVNYGYTF.

V usage is TRBV6-2 or TRBV6-3 and J usage is TRBJ2-3, with D tentatively TRBD1 or TRBD2 (6 bases each). The CDR3 has 16 amino acids. V gave up 4 bases and J gave up 4 bases, with 18 bases separating them. CDR1 MNHEY and CDR2 SVGEGT come from the germline V gene. CDR3 bases: TGTGCCAGCAGTTTCCTAGGGGGGCGCACATCAGATACGCAGTATTTT. It codes for CASSFLGGRTSDTQYF.

The V and J genes are TRBV6-2 or TRBV6-3 and TRBJ1-5; 9 bases are a match to TRBD1. Trimming removed 5 bases from V and 11 bases from J; junction bases left unmatched: 10. The CDR3 covers 14 residues. In germline, CDR1 is MNHEY, CDR2 SVGEGT. The chain's CDR3 is CASSRQTGGAAQHF. The CDR3 DNA reads as TGTGCCAGCAGTCGACAGACAGGGGGGGCGGCCCAGCATTTT.

The chain links TRBV12-3 or TRBV12-4 to TRBJ1-1; 10 bases match TRBD1. CDR3 size: 15 residues. J was trimmed by 10 bases and V by 3 bases; bases with no gene match: 11. CDR3 in amino acids: CASSFSGDRGVGAFF. CDR3 in DNA: TGTGCCAGCAGTTTCTCAGGGGACAGGGGAGTGGGAGCTTTCTTT.

The chain combines TRBV5-1 with TRBJ1-2; D is perhaps TRBD1 (5 bases). The germline gives CDR1 SGHRS, CDR2 YFSETQ. This CDR3 is built from 13 residues. V was shortened by 1 base and J by 4 bases, with 8 bases between the two germline ends. CDR3 bases: TGCGCCAGCAGCTTGCCAGGGAGCTATGGCTACACCTTC. Protein product: CASSLPGSYGYTF.

This chain uses TRBV5-1 with TRBJ1-1; a weak D match, TRBD1 (5 bases). CDR1 SGHRS and CDR2 YFSETQ come from the germline V gene. Trimming cost V 0 bases and J 0 bases, with 9 bases left between them. The CDR3 runs to 15 residues. The CDR3 DNA sequence: TGCGCCAGCAGCTTGGAGCCGGGACTGAACACTGAAGCTTTCTTT. This gives the protein CASSLEPGLNTEAFF.

This clonotype was recorded once. The chain has TRBV29-1 and TRBJ2-7; TRBD1 is a possible D gene (5 bases). In germline, CDR1 is SQVTM, CDR2 ANQGSEA. This CDR3 spans 13 amino acids. The ends were cut back, 0 bases at V and 2 bases at J, with 8 bases in the middle. CDR3 nucleotides: TGCAGCGTTGAAGATGAACAGGCCTACGAGCAGTACTTC. It translates to CSVEDEQAYEQYF.

This clonotype was recorded only once. The chain links TRBV7-6 to TRBJ2-5; TRBD2 matches 12 bases. Germline CDR1 and CDR2: SGHVS and FNYEAQ. The CDR3 covers 16 residues. J lost 3 bases, V lost 5 bases, and 7 bases had no gene match. CDR3 loop: CASSPTSGGTKETQYF. As DNA, the CDR3 is TGTGCCAGCAGCCCGACTAGCGGGGGAACAAAAGAGACCCAGTACTTC. Full variable domain (remainder filled in from reference TRBV7-6 and TRBJ2-5): GAGVSQSPRYKVTKRGQDVALRCDPISGHVSLYWYRQALGQGPEFLTYFNYEAQQDKSGLPNDRFSAERPEGSISTLTIQRTEQRDSAMYRCASSPTSGGTKETQYFGPGTRLLVL.

This rearrangement joins TRBV19 to TRBJ1-5; D uncertain. Trimming cost V 3 bases and J 0 bases, with 9 bases left between them. CDR1 LNHDA and CDR2 SQIVND come from the germline V gene (reference sequence). This CDR3 is built from 15 residues. This CDR3 reads CASSISSYSNQPQHF. In nucleotides, the CDR3 is TGTGCCAGTAGTATCTCCAGTTATAGCAATCAGCCCCAGCATTTT.

The chain couples TRBV5-1 to TRBJ2-1; 15 bases are a match to TRBD2. The CDR3 runs to 17 residues. Germline trimming cut 3 bases from V and 3 bases from J; bases unmatched to any gene: 4. The germline CDR1 and CDR2 sequences are SGHRS and YFSETQ. The CDR3 protein is CASSSGLAGGFYNEQFF. The CDR3 nucleotides read TGCGCCAGCAGCTCCGGACTAGCGGGAGGGTTCTACAATGAGCAGTTCTTC.

The CDR3 coding sequence is TGCGCCAGCAGACAGACAGGGGGGGAGACCCAGTACTTC. Translated: CASRQTGGETQYF. V is TRBV4-1 and J is TRBJ2-5; 9 positions match TRBD1. Looked up from germline, CDR1 is MGHRA and CDR2 is YSYEKL. J was trimmed by 5 bases and V by 6 bases; bases with no gene match: 4. The CDR3 covers 13 residues.

The gene calls are TRBV12-3 or TRBV12-4 and TRBJ2-5, with TRBD1 matching 9 bases. V shed 7 bases, J shed 5 bases, and the junction held 14 bases outside the gene matches. The CDR3 runs to 16 residues. In DNA, the CDR3 is TGTGCCAGCACCAAGGGGGACAGGGTTATCCTGGAGACCCAGTACTTC. Translating gives CASTKGDRVILETQYF.

The chain carries TRBV6-5 and TRBJ1-1; D ambiguous. The CDR3 contains 11 residues. The germline gives CDR1 MNHEY, CDR2 SVGAGI. V lost 8 bases and J lost 5, with 9 bases in between. As DNA, the CDR3 is TGTGCCAGCGAATGGGGTACTGAAGCTTTCTTT. Translation gives CASEWGTEAFF.

V usage is TRBV4-1 and J usage is TRBJ1-1; maybe TRBD1 (5 bases). Looked up from germline, CDR1 is MGHRA and CDR2 is YSYEKL. The CDR3 length is 14 residues. Trimming took off 3 bases at V and 3 bases at J, with 11 bases between the two ends. The DNA for the CDR3 is TGCGCCAGCAGCCACGGGATGGGGGACACTGAAGCTTTCTTT. It is translated as CASSHGMGDTEAFF.

J is TRBJ2-1 and V is TRBV14; 12 nucleotides agree with TRBD2. Looked up from germline, CDR1 is SGHDN and CDR2 is FVKESK. This CDR3 contains 17 residues. V dropped 0 bases and J dropped 5; count of bases not matched to a gene: 5. The CDR3 protein is CASSQERLAGAHNEQFF. Written as DNA, the CDR3 is TGTGCCAGCAGCCAAGAAAGACTAGCGGGGGCCCACAATGAGCAGTTCTTC.

The rearrangement links TRBV5-1 to TRBJ1-6, with no clear D. Trimming stripped 0 bases from V and 11 bases from J, with 9 bases between. The germline V gene has CDR1 SGHRS and CDR2 YFSETQ. The CDR3 has 13 residues. Here the CDR3 reads CASSLGAKAPLHF. Here the CDR3 DNA reads TGCGCCAGCAGCTTGGGGGCTAAGGCACCCCTCCACTTT.

The chain carries TRBV6-5 and TRBJ1-1; possibly TRBD1 for D (5 bases). Trimming took 6 bases from V and 0 from J, leaving 8 bases between them. The CDR3 extends over 13 amino acids. Germline V CDR1 and CDR2: MNHEY, SVGAGI. CDR3 region: CASRQAMNTEAFF. The CDR3 coding sequence is TGTGCCAGCAGACAGGCCATGAACACTGAAGCTTTCTTT.

V is TRBV6-5 and J is TRBJ1-2, with D perhaps matching TRBD1 (5 bases). CDR1 and CDR2 (germline): MNHEY, SVGAGI. The V end lost 4 bases, the J end lost 0 bases, and 18 bases lay between the germline ends. This CDR3 contains 17 residues. DNA of the CDR3: TGTGCCAGCAGTTGGTTAGGGGCAGCGGAAGCTAACTATGGCTACACCTTC. Amino acids: CASSWLGAAEANYGYTF.

This chain links TRBV29-1 with TRBJ1-1, with TRBD1 identical over 11 bases. Germline V CDR1 and CDR2: SQVTM, ANQGSEA. This CDR3 is 17 amino acids long. V shed 2 bases, J shed 3 bases, and the junction held 11 bases outside the gene matches. CDR3 sequence (DNA): TGCAGCGTTGAAAGTAGGTGGACAGGGGGCGCAGACACTGAAGCTTTCTTT. Encoded protein: CSVESRWTGGADTEAFF. Supplemented by reference TRBV29-1 and TRBJ1-1, the full variable domain reads SAVISQKPSRDICQRGTSLTIQCQVDSQVTMMFWYRQQPGQSLTLIATANQGSEATYESGFVIDKFPISRPNLTFSTLTVSNMSPEDSSIYLCSVESRWTGGADTEAFFGQGTRLTVV.

J is TRBJ1-1 and V is TRBV11-2; 7 bases line up with TRBD1. This CDR3 region has 13 residues. Germline CDR1 SGHAT, CDR2 FQNNGV. Unmatched junction bases numbered 13, after V lost 5 bases and J lost 13 bases. The CDR3 protein is CASSPPADRVGFF. In DNA form, the CDR3 reads TGTGCCAGCAGCCCACCGGCCGACAGGGTGGGTTTCTTT.

In this sample, this clonotype turned up a few times. This chain uses TRBV5-6 with TRBJ1-1; TRBD1 matches at 8 bases. The ends lost 3 bases at V and 1 base at J; junction bases unmatched: 2. Germline values: CDR1 SGHDT, CDR2 YYEEEE. The CDR3 is made up of 14 amino acids. The CDR3 region is CASSSGQANTEAFF. CDR3 bases: TGTGCCAGCAGCTCGGGACAGGCGAACACTGAAGCTTTCTTT.

A word on this clonotype: The conserved closing phenylalanine or tryptophan is absent in this CDR3, likely reflecting a read error. The chain is built from TRBV5-4 and TRBJ1-6; D ambiguous. The CDR3 extends over 14 amino acids. CDR1 and CDR2 (germline): SGHNT, YYREEE (reference sequence). V was cut by 0 bases and J by 3 bases, with 4 bases left in between. CDR3 coding DNA: TGTGCCAGCAGCTTGGAAGGCTATAATTCACCCCTCCACCTT. This gives the protein CASSLEGYNSPLHL.